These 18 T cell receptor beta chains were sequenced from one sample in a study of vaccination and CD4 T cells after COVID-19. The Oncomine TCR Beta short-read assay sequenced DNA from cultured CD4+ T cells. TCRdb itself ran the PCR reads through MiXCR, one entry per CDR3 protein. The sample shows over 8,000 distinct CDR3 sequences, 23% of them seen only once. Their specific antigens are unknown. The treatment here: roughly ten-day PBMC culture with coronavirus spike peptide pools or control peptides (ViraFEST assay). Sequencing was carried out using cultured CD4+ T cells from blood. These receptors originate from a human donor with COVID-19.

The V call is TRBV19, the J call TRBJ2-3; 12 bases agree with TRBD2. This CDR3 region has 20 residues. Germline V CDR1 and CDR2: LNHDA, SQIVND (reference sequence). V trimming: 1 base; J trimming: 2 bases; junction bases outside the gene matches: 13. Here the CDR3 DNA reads TGTGCCAGTAGTATAGCCCCTAGCGGGGGGGCTAAGATCCTCACAGATACGCAGTATTTT. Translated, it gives CASSIAPSGGAKILTDTQYF.

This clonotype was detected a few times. CDR3 in DNA: TGCAGTGCTCGACTTGCTGGAGAGACCCAGTACTTC. It encodes CSARLAGETQYF. The chain joins TRBV20-1 to TRBJ2-5; D not resolved. Trimming shortened V by 5 bases and J by 4 bases, and 11 bases separated the two germline ends. From germline, CDR1 is DFQATT and CDR2 SNEGSKA (reference sequence). This CDR3 is built from 12 residues.

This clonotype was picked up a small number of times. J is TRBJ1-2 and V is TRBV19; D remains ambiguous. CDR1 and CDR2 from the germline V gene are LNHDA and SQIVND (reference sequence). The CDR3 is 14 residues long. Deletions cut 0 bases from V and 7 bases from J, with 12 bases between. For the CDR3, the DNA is TGTGCCAGTAGTATAGAGGGTGGGCATGGTGGCTACACCTTC. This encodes CASSIEGGHGGYTF.

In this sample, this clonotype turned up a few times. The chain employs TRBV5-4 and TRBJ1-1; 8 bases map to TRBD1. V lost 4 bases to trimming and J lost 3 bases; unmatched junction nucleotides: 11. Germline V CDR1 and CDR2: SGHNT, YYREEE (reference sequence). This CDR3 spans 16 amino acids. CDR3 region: CASSLASGGADTEAFF. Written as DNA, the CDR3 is TGTGCCAGCAGCCTTGCCTCAGGGGGCGCAGACACTGAAGCTTTCTTT. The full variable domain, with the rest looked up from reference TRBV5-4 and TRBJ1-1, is ETGVTQSPTHLIKTRGQQVTLRCSSQSGHNTVSWYQQALGQGPQFIFQYYREEENGRGNFPPRFSGLQFPNYSSELNVNALELDDSALYLCASSLASGGADTEAFFGQGTRLTVV.

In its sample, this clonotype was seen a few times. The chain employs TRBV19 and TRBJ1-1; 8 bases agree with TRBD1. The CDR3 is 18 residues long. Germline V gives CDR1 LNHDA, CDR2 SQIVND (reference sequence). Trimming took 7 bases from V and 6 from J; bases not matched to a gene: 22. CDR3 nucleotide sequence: TGTGCCAGTACTCTTCGGGGGACAGGTTCCCGGTTCGAACCTGAAGCTTTCTTT. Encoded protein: CASTLRGTGSRFEPEAFF.

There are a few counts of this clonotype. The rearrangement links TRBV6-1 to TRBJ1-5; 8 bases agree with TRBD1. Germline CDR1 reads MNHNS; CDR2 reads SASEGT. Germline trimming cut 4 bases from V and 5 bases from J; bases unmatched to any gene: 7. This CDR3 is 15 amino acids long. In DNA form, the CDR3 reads TGTGCCAGCAGTGTGAACAGGGGGAATGATCAGCCCCAGCATTTT. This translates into CASSVNRGNDQPQHF.

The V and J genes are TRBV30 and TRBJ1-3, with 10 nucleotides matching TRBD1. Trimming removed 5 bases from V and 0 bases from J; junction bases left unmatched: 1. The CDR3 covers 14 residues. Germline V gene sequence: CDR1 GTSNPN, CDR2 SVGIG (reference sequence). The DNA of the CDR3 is TGTGCCTGGGGGACAGGGGACTCTGGAAACACCATATATTTT. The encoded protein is CAWGTGDSGNTIYF. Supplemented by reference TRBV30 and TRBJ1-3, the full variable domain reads SQTIHQWPATLVQPVGSPLSLECTVEGTSNPNLYWYRQAAGRGLQLLFYSVGIGQISSEVPQNLSASRPQDRQFILSSKKLLLSDSGFYLCAWGTGDSGNTIYFGEGSWLTVV.

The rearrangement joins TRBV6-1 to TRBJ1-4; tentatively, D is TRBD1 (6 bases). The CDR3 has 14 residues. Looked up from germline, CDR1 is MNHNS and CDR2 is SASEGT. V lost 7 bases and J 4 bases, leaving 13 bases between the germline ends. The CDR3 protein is CASTKGGYNEKLFF. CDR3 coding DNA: TGTGCCAGCACCAAGGGGGGCTATAATGAAAAACTGTTTTTT.

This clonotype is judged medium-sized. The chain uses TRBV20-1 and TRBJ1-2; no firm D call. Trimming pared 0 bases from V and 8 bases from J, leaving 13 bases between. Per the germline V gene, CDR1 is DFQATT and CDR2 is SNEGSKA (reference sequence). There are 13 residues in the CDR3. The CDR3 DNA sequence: TGCAGTGCTAGAGATCGGGAGAAAAGGGGCTACACCTTC. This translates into CSARDREKRGYTF.

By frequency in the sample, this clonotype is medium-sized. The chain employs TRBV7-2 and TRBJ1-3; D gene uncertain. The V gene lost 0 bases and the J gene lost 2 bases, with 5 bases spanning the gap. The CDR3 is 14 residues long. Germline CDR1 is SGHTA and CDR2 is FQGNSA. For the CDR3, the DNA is TGTGCCAGCAGCTTAGCTGGGGCTGGAAACACCATATATTTT. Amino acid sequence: CASSLAGAGNTIYF.

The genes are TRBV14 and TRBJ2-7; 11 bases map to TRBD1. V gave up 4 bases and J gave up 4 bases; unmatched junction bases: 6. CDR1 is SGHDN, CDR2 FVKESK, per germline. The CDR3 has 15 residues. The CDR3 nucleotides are TGTGCCAGCAGCCGAACCGGGACAGGGGGGTACGAGCAGTACTTC. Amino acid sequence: CASSRTGTGGYEQYF.

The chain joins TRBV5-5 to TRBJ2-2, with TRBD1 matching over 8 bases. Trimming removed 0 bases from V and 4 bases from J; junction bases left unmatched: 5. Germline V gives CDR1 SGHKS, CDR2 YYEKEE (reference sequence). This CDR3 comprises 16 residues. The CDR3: CASSLAGTGGTGELFF. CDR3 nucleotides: TGTGCCAGCAGCTTGGCCGGCACAGGGGGCACCGGGGAGCTGTTTTTT.

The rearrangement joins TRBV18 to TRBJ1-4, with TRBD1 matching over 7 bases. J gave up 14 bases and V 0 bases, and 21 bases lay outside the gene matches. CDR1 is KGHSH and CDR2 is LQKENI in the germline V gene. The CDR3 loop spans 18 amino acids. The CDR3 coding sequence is TGTGCCAGCTCACCACCGGCGTTGTTCAGGGGGGGCCCTAATCTCCTGTTTTTT. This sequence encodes CASSPPALFRGGPNLLFF.

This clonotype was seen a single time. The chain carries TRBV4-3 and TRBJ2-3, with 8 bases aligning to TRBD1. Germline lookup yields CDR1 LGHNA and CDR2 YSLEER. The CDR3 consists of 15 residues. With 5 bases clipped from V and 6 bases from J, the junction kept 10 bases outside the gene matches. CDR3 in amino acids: CASSKNTGGGDTQYF. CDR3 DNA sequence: TGCGCCAGCAGCAAAAACACAGGGGGTGGTGATACGCAGTATTTT.

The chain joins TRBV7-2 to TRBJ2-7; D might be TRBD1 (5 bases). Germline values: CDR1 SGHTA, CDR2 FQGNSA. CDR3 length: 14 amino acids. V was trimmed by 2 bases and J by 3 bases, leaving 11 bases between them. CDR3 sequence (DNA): TGTGCCAGCAGCTTAAGGCAGGGTTTCTACGAGCAGTACTTC. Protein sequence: CASSLRQGFYEQYF.

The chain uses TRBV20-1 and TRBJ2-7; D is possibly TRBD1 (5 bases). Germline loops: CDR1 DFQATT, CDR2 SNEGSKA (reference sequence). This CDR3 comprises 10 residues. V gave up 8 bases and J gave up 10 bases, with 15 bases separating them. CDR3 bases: TGCAGTTACAGGAGAGTCGAACAGTACTTC. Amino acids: CSYRRVEQYF.

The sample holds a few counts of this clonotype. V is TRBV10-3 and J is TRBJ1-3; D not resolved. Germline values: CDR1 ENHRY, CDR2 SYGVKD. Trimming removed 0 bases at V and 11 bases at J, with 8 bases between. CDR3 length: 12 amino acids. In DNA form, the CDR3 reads TGTGCCATCAGTGAGTCCGGGGATGCCATATATTTT. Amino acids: CAISESGDAIYF.

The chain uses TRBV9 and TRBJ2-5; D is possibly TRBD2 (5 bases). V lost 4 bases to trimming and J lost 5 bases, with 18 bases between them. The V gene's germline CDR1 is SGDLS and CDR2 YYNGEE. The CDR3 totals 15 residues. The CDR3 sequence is CASSFSDNYRETQYF. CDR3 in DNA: TGTGCCAGCAGCTTTAGCGATAATTATAGGGAGACCCAGTACTTC.